This TCR beta chain was captured in a study of blood T cell repertoires in COVID-19. This clone was recorded only once. The trim removed 5 bases at V and 2 bases at J, leaving 6 bases unmatched. CDR1 SGHVS and CDR2 FNYEAQ come from the germline V gene. The CDR3 length is 16 residues. As originally analysed: Reference gene primer amplification gave estimated nucleated cell counts. The assay was immunoSEQ multiplex PCR, and TCRdb's table has in-frame clones only and misses some. Clone size and V and J calls were adopted from that table, with D and trimming inferred from the DNA. Of about 110,000 clones in the sample, under 90% were seen once.

The sequence was collected from a woman aged 55-70 years with acute or convalescent COVID-19. The sequencing sample was made of peripheral blood. The rearrangement links TRBV7-6 to TRBJ2-2; 9 nucleotides line up with TRBD2. This chain's CDR3 is CASSPRTSANTGELFF. As DNA, the CDR3 is TGTGCCAGCAGCCCCCGGACTAGCGCTAACACCGGGGAGCTGTTTTTT. Combining the CDR3 with reference TRBV7-6 and TRBJ2-2 gives the whole variable domain GAGVSQSPRYKVTKRGQDVALRCDPISGHVSLYWYRQALGQGPEFLTYFNYEAQQDKSGLPNDRFSAERPEGSISTLTIQRTEQRDSAMYRCASSPRTSANTGELFFGEGSRLTVL.